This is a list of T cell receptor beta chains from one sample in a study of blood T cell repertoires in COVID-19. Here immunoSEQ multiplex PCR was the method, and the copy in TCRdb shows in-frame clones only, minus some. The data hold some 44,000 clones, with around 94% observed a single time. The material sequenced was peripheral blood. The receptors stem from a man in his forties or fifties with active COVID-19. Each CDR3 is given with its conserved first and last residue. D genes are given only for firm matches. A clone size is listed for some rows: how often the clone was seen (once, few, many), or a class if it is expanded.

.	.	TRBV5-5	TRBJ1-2	CASSLGQSYGYTF	TGTGCCAGCAGCTTGGGACAGTCCTATGGCTACACCTTC
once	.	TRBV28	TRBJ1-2	CASSPGGGARAGGYTF	TGTGCCAGCAGTCCCGGGGGGGGTGCTAGGGCTGGTGGCTACACCTTC
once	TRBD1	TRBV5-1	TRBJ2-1	CASSLRPVGGQVVDEQFF	TGCGCCAGCAGTCTAAGACCAGTTGGGGGACAGGTAGTAGATGAGCAGTTCTTC
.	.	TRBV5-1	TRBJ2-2	CASSSGNTGELFF	TGCGCCAGCAGCTCCGGGAACACCGGGGAGCTGTTTTTT
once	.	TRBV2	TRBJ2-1	CASSPGGDNEQFF	TGTGCCAGCAGCCCTGGGGGCGACAATGAGCAGTTCTTC
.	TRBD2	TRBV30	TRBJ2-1	CAWSPLGGRSVNEQFF	TGTGCCTGGAGCCCTCTCGGCGGGAGAAGTGTCAATGAGCAGTTCTTC
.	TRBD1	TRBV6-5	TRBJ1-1	CASSYSGQGEAFF	TGTGCCAGCAGTTACTCTGGACAGGGCGAAGCTTTCTTT
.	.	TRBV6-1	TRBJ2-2	CASSEAGAGAYTGELFF	TGTGCCAGCAGTGAAGCGGGAGCGGGTGCCTACACCGGGGAGCTGTTTTTT
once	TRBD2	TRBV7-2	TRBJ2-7	CASSTVAGGPYEQYF	TGTGCCAGCAGCACCGTAGCGGGAGGGCCCTACGAGCAGTACTTC
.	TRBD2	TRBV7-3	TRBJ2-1	CASSPGGGPYNEQFF	TGTGCCAGCAGCCCCGGGGGGGGGCCCTACAATGAGCAGTTCTTC